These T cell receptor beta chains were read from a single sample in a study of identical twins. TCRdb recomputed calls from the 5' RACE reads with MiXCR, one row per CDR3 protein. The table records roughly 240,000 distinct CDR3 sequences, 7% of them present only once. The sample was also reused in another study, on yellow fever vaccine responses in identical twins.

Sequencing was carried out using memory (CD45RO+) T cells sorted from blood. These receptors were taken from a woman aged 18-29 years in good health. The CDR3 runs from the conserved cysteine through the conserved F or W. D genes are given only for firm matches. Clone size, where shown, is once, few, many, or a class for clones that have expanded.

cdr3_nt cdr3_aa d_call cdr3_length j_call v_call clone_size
TGTGCCAGCAGCGCCAGCTTAGATCAGCCCCAGCATTTT CASSASLDQPQHF - 13 TRBJ1-5 TRBV13 many
TGTGCCAGCAGCCCATTCGTGGGGACTAGCAATGAGCAGTTCTTC CASSPFVGTSNEQFF TRBD2 15 TRBJ2-1 TRBV7-9 -
TGCAGTGCTAGAGGTTCGGGACATCCCTACAATGAGCAGTTCTTC CSARGSGHPYNEQFF - 15 TRBJ2-1 TRBV20-1 few
TGTGCCAGCGGGACCACCTACGAGCAGTACTTC CASGTTYEQYF - 11 TRBJ2-7 TRBV28 -
TGCGCCAGCAGTGAGCAGTACTATGGCTACACCTTC CASSEQYYGYTF - 12 TRBJ1-2 TRBV10-2 few
TGCGCCAGCAGCCAAGATCCTAGCGGGGTCTACGAGCAGTACTTC CASSQDPSGVYEQYF TRBD2 15 TRBJ2-7 TRBV4-1 many
TGTGCCAGCTCAAATGGGGCGACAAACACCATATATTTT CASSNGATNTIYF - 13 TRBJ1-3 TRBV18 -
TGTGCCAGCAGCTTTGGGGTGTTCGGCACTGAAGCTTTCTTT CASSFGVFGTEAFF - 14 TRBJ1-1 TRBV5-6 -
TGCAGGCTTGGGGGGGGGAGCACAGATACGCAGTATTTT CRLGGGSTDTQYF TRBD2 13 TRBJ2-3 TRBV20-1 few
TGTGCCATCAGTGAGTCCAACGAGCAGTACTTC CAISESNEQYF - 11 TRBJ2-7 TRBV10-3 few
TGTGCCAGCAGTTTTGGGTCGCAGGGTGGTGTAGAGACCCAGTACTTC CASSFGSQGGVETQYF - 16 TRBJ2-5 TRBV6-5 few
TGTGCCAGCTCACCACCTTCGGCCAGCCACAATGAGCAGTTCTTC CASSPPSASHNEQFF - 15 TRBJ2-1 TRBV18 -
TGCGCCAGCAGCTTGGGGGGCGGGGACTCCTACGAGCAGTACTTC CASSLGGGDSYEQYF - 15 TRBJ2-7 TRBV5-1 -
TGTGCCAGCAGCTTATGGGGGGTAGATCAGCCCCAGCATTTT CASSLWGVDQPQHF - 14 TRBJ1-5 TRBV7-9 few
TGTGCCAGCAGTATGGGCCGACAGGGGCAAGAGACCCAGTACTTC CASSMGRQGQETQYF TRBD1 15 TRBJ2-5 TRBV27 -
TGCGCCAGCAGCTGGGGGGACAGGGTAGATTCACCCCTCCACTTT CASSWGDRVDSPLHF TRBD1 15 TRBJ1-6 TRBV5-1 many
TGTGCCAGCAGCCAAACAGGGAACAATCAGCCCCAGCATTTT CASSQTGNNQPQHF - 14 TRBJ1-5 TRBV3-1 many
TGTGCCAGCAGTGAGACCGCCGCTAACTATGGCTACACCTTC CASSETAANYGYTF - 14 TRBJ1-2 TRBV6-1 -
TGCGCCAGCAGTAATCGACGGGGAGAGACCCAGTACTTC CASSNRRGETQYF - 13 TRBJ2-5 TRBV5-1 many
TGTGCCAGCAGTAGCCAGGGGAACACTGAAGCTTTCTTT CASSSQGNTEAFF - 13 TRBJ1-1 TRBV6-1 many
TGTGCCAGCACTACCGGGACTAGTGGGGGGGATACGCAGTATTTT CASTTGTSGGDTQYF TRBD2 15 TRBJ2-3 TRBV12-3/TRBV12-4 many
TGCAGCGTTGTGTTGCAGGGCGGCAATCAGCCCCAGCATTTT CSVVLQGGNQPQHF - 14 TRBJ1-5 TRBV29-1 many
TGTGCCACCAGTGGAAGGACAGGGGGCGAAGGAATTGGCACAGATACGCAGTATTTT CATSGRTGGEGIGTDTQYF TRBD1 19 TRBJ2-3 TRBV24-1 -
TGTGCCAGCAGTCTACCCGGGACTAGCGGATACAATGAGCAGTTCTTC CASSLPGTSGYNEQFF TRBD2 16 TRBJ2-1 TRBV12-3/TRBV12-4 few
TGCGCCAGCAGCTTGGGGCGGCTAGCGGGAGTTGGGGATGAGCAGTTCTTC CASSLGRLAGVGDEQFF TRBD2 17 TRBJ2-1 TRBV5-1 few
TGCGCCAGCAGCTTGTCAGGGGAGAACACTGAAGCTTTCTTT CASSLSGENTEAFF - 14 TRBJ1-1 TRBV5-1 -
TGTGCCAGCAGGGGACTAGCGGGGGGGGAGCAGTTCTTC CASRGLAGGEQFF TRBD2 13 TRBJ2-1 TRBV12-3/TRBV12-4 -
TGTGCCAGCAGTGGGACAGGGGTCGATTGGCCCCAGCATTTT CASSGTGVDWPQHF TRBD1 14 TRBJ1-5 TRBV6-1 many
TGTGCCATCATTGGACCCACGGGACAGGGGGACTCTGGAAACACCATATATTTT CAIIGPTGQGDSGNTIYF TRBD1 18 TRBJ1-3 TRBV10-3 many
TGTGCCAGTAGTATCAGACCCCAGGGCGCAGATACGCAGTATTTT CASSIRPQGADTQYF - 15 TRBJ2-3 TRBV19 few
TGTGCCAGCTCACCAAACGGCAATGAGCAGTTCTTC CASSPNGNEQFF - 12 TRBJ2-1 TRBV18 few
TGTGCCAGCAGCGCTAACCCGGGAGGCGATGAGCAGTTCTTC CASSANPGGDEQFF TRBD2 14 TRBJ2-1 TRBV7-3 -
TGTGCCAGCAGTGTTGGGGGGACGCAAGAGACCCAGTACTTC CASSVGGTQETQYF - 14 TRBJ2-5 TRBV6-1 -
TGCGCCAGCAGCTTGGCGTCATCTGGGGCCAACGTCCTGACTTTC CASSLASSGANVLTF - 15 TRBJ2-6 TRBV5-1 -
TGTGCCAGCAGCCGTAGCGGGAGGGCCTCGGGTGAGCAGTACTTC CASSRSGRASGEQYF TRBD2 15 TRBJ2-7 TRBV12-3/TRBV12-4 many
TGCAGTGCTAGAACCGCGGGGGGGCCCGGGTTCACAGATACGCAGTATTTT CSARTAGGPGFTDTQYF TRBD2 17 TRBJ2-3 TRBV20-1 -
TGTGCCAGCAGCCAAGGCCGGACTAGCCGGCAGACCCAGTACTTC CASSQGRTSRQTQYF TRBD2 15 TRBJ2-5 TRBV3-1 many
TGCGCCAGCAGCTTCGGGGGCTACACTGAAGCTTTCTTT CASSFGGYTEAFF - 13 TRBJ1-1 TRBV5-1 many
TGCAGCGCCTACAGGGTGAACACTGAAGCTTTCTTT CSAYRVNTEAFF - 12 TRBJ1-1 TRBV29-1 many
TGTGCCAGCAGACCGGGACAGGGTAGGGGGAATGAGCAGTTCTTC CASRPGQGRGNEQFF TRBD1 15 TRBJ2-1 TRBV28 -
TGTGCCAGCAGTTTAAGGGGGGACTTAGATACGCAGTATTTT CASSLRGDLDTQYF - 14 TRBJ2-3 TRBV27 -
TGCGCCAGCAGCTTGGACAGGGGTCGGACAGATACGCAGTATTTT CASSLDRGRTDTQYF TRBD1 15 TRBJ2-3 TRBV5-1 -
TGTGCCAGCAGCCCGACAACGAACACCGGGGAGCTGTTTTTT CASSPTTNTGELFF - 14 TRBJ2-2 TRBV9 many
TGCAGTGCCTCAGAGACGCGGGGGGCAGAGACCCAGTACTTC CSASETRGAETQYF TRBD2 14 TRBJ2-5 TRBV20-1 few
TGTGCCAGCAGTTTATATGGGACTAGCAGTAGCGAGCAGTACTTC CASSLYGTSSSEQYF TRBD2 15 TRBJ2-7 TRBV12-3/TRBV12-4 many
TGTGCCAGCAGCCAAGGAAGGAGATACGAGCAGTACTTC CASSQGRRYEQYF - 13 TRBJ2-7 TRBV3-1 few
TGTGCCAGCAGTTACGGACTAGCGGGAGGGACCTTATACGAGCAGTACTTC CASSYGLAGGTLYEQYF TRBD2 17 TRBJ2-7 TRBV3-1 -
TGTGCCAGCAGTGATCAAGCCCAGCTACCCTACGAGCAGTACTTC CASSDQAQLPYEQYF - 15 TRBJ2-7 TRBV6-1 -
TGCGCCAGCAGCTTGACGGCTAGCGGGGCACTAACAGATACGCAGTATTTT CASSLTASGALTDTQYF TRBD2 17 TRBJ2-3 TRBV5-1 many
TGTGCCAGCAGCTCTGTCGGGGTAGGGGGCGGTGATGAGCAGTTCTTC CASSSVGVGGGDEQFF TRBD1 16 TRBJ2-1 TRBV7-3 -
TGTGCCATCATCGCGGACAGGGGCGGGACTGAAGCTTTCTTT CAIIADRGGTEAFF TRBD1 14 TRBJ1-1 TRBV10-3 -
TGTGCCAGCAGGACCACAGGGGTCGAAGGCTACACCTTC CASRTTGVEGYTF TRBD1 13 TRBJ1-2 TRBV6-1 few
TGTGCCAGCAGTTTAAACCTCAGGGTTCTGGCCTACGAGCAGTACTTC CASSLNLRVLAYEQYF - 16 TRBJ2-7 TRBV27 -